The 17 T cell receptor beta chains reported below all come from one sample, sequenced in a study of shared clonotypes between healthy human individuals. The method was immunoSEQ multiplex PCR; TCRdb's version includes in-frame clones alone and lacks a portion of them. This table holds approximately 650,000 clones, 95% to 96% found once. Naive CD8 populations comprised CD45RO-negative cells positively selected for CCR7, excluding terminally differentiated effector memory CD45RA+ cells. Material for sequencing was naive CD8+ T cells sorted from blood. Receptor source: a woman in her twenties or thirties in good health.

This chain links TRBV19 with TRBJ1-1, with D uncertain. The germline V gene has CDR1 LNHDA and CDR2 SQIVND (reference sequence). Trimming pared 6 bases from V and 6 bases from J, leaving 11 bases between. CDR3 length equals 12 residues. The CDR3 loop is CASRDEEPEAFF. The CDR3 coding sequence is TGTGCCAGTAGGGACGAGGAACCTGAAGCTTTCTTT.

This chain uses TRBV30 with TRBJ2-3; no firm D call. This CDR3 has 13 residues. Per the germline V gene, CDR1 is GTSNPN and CDR2 is SVGIG (reference sequence). V lost 7 bases, J lost 4 bases, and 15 bases lay in between. Here the CDR3 DNA reads TGTGCCTCGCAGGAAGTCATGCCAGATACGCAGTATTTT. This gives the protein CASQEVMPDTQYF. Filled out from reference TRBV30 and TRBJ2-3, the complete variable domain reads SQTIHQWPATLVQPVGSPLSLECTVEGTSNPNLYWYRQAAGRGLQLLFYSVGIGQISSEVPQNLSASRPQDRQFILSSKKLLLSDSGFYLCASQEVMPDTQYFGPGTRLTVL.

In nucleotides, the CDR3 is TGTGCCAGCAGTACAGGGGGCGCATTCAATGGCTACACCTTC. Translation: CASSTGGAFNGYTF. The chain carries TRBV5-6 and TRBJ1-2; 9 positions match TRBD1. V dropped 5 bases and J dropped 6; count of bases not matched to a gene: 8. Germline V gives CDR1 SGHDT, CDR2 YYEEEE. CDR3 length equals 14 residues. The entire variable domain, with the rest obtained from reference TRBV5-6 and TRBJ1-2, is as follows: DAGVTQSPTHLIKTRGQQVTLRCSPKSGHDTVSWYQQALGQGPQFIFQYYEEEERQRGNFPDRFSGHQFPNYSSELNVNALLLGDSALYLCASSTGGAFNGYTFGSGTRLTVV.

The genes are TRBV27 and TRBJ1-3, with unresolved D. Trimming stripped 0 bases from V and 0 bases from J, with 6 bases between. The CDR3 covers 15 residues. Germline CDR1 MNHEY, CDR2 SMNVEV (reference sequence). CDR3 nucleotide sequence: TGTGCCAGCAGTTTATCAGGCCACTCTGGAAACACCATATATTTT. Amino acids: CASSLSGHSGNTIYF.

V is TRBV27 and J is TRBJ1-2; 7 bases line up with TRBD1. The germline V gene has CDR1 MNHEY and CDR2 SMNVEV (reference sequence). The CDR3 loop spans 14 amino acids. J gave up 5 bases and V 5 bases, and 8 bases lay outside the gene matches. Here the CDR3 DNA reads TGTGCCAGCAGTGTTTATGGGACAGAGTATGGCTACACCTTC. Residues: CASSVYGTEYGYTF.

The rearrangement uses TRBV27 and TRBJ2-5; TRBD2 might be the D (7 bases). Trimming removed 3 bases from V and 6 bases from J, with 14 bases in between. The germline gives CDR1 MNHEY, CDR2 SMNVEV (reference sequence). The CDR3 sequence is 14 residues long. In nucleotides, the CDR3 is TGTGCCAGCAGTTTGGGGGGGCGCGGAAAGACCCAGTACTTC. This translates into CASSLGGRGKTQYF.

Details on this clone: Distinct nucleotide sequences in the sample also encode this CDR3. The DNA for the CDR3 is TGTGCCAGCAGTTATGTGGTAGGGACCGGGGAGCTGTTTTTT. This codes for CASSYVVGTGELFF. The V gene is TRBV6-5, the J gene TRBJ2-2; no clear D gene. CDR3 length: 14 residues. Germline lookup yields CDR1 MNHEY and CDR2 SVGAGI. V dropped 3 bases and J dropped 5 bases, with 10 bases sitting between them.

The gene calls are TRBV28 and TRBJ2-2, with TRBD2 identical over 9 bases. Unmatched junction bases numbered 10, after V lost 7 bases and J lost 4 bases. The CDR3 sequence is 16 residues long. Per the germline V gene, CDR1 is MDHEN and CDR2 is SYDVKM. This CDR3 reads CASTQWREGFTGELFF. In DNA, the CDR3 is TGTGCCAGCACCCAGTGGCGGGAGGGCTTCACCGGGGAGCTGTTTTTT.

This chain connects TRBV6-5 to TRBJ1-1; no clear D. Germline CDR1 MNHEY, CDR2 SVGAGI. V lost 2 bases to trimming and J lost 7 bases, with 5 bases between them. The CDR3 has 11 amino acids. CDR3 in amino acids: CASSYGHEAFF. CDR3 bases: TGTGCCAGCAGTTACGGGCATGAAGCTTTCTTT.

The table lists this clone with a few counts. This chain joins TRBV2 and TRBJ1-2; D call uncertain. Per germline, CDR1 SNHLY and CDR2 FYNNEI. Between the trimmed V and J ends, which lost 4 bases and 8 bases, there was a span of 5 bases. The CDR3 has 10 amino acids. CDR3 residues: CASSGVGYTF. The CDR3 DNA reads TGTGCCAGCAGTGGGGTCGGCTACACCTTC.

The rearrangement joins TRBV7-9 to TRBJ1-1; D is perhaps TRBD1 (6 bases). Germline V gene sequence: CDR1 SEHNR, CDR2 FQNEAQ (reference sequence). CDR3 length: 15 amino acids. V gave up 1 base and J gave up 1 base, with 10 bases separating them. CDR3 nucleotide sequence: TGTGCCAGCAGCTTAGGTCAGGGACAGAACACTGAAGCTTTCTTT. The encoded protein is CASSLGQGQNTEAFF. Full variable domain (missing parts from reference TRBV7-9 and TRBJ1-1): DTGVSQNPRHKITKRGQNVTFRCDPISEHNRLYWYRQTLGQGPEFLTYFQNEAQLEKSRLLSDRFSAERPKGSFSTLEIQRTEQGDSAMYLCASSLGQGQNTEAFFGQGTRLTVV.

This clone showed up just a few times. V and J are TRBV5-4 and TRBJ2-7; D may be TRBD1 (5 bases). The germline CDR1 and CDR2 sequences are SGHNT and YYREEE (reference sequence). CDR3 length: 15 residues. V was trimmed by 0 bases and J by 2 bases, leaving 12 bases between them. In DNA, the CDR3 is TGTGCCAGCAGCTTGGGACCAGGGATTCCCTACGAGCAGTACTTC. It is translated as CASSLGPGIPYEQYF.

The chain carries TRBV5-1 and TRBJ2-1; 8 nucleotides match TRBD2. V lost 0 bases and J lost 0; bases outside the gene matches: 5. The CDR3 is 17 amino acids. Looked up from germline, CDR1 is SGHRS and CDR2 is YFSETQ. This CDR3 reads CASSLELAVSSYNEQFF. The CDR3 region has the DNA TGCGCCAGCAGCTTGGAACTAGCGGTTAGCTCCTACAATGAGCAGTTCTTC. Complete variable domain (other parts from reference TRBV5-1 and TRBJ2-1): KAGVTQTPRYLIKTRGQQVTLSCSPISGHRSVSWYQQTPGQGLQFLFEYFSETQRNKGNFPGRFSGRQFSNSRSEMNVSTLELGDSALYLCASSLELAVSSYNEQFFGPGTRLTVL.

CDR3 sequence (DNA): TGTGCCACCAGCGGCCTAGGGGAGAGCTCCTACGAGCAGTACTTC. As protein: CATSGLGESSYEQYF. This chain connects TRBV15 to TRBJ2-7, with D possibly called TRBD1 or TRBD2 (5 bases each). Germline V gene data show CDR1 as LNHNV and CDR2 as YYDKDF (reference sequence). V shed 5 bases and J shed 0 bases, with 14 bases lying between them. The CDR3 length is 15 residues.

The V and J genes are TRBV18 and TRBJ2-7, with 8 positions matching TRBD1. Germline lookup yields CDR1 KGHSH and CDR2 LQKENI. CDR3 length: 15 residues. With 3 bases clipped from V and 2 bases from J, the junction kept 6 bases outside the gene matches. The CDR3 protein is CASSPDRGQAYEQYF. DNA for the CDR3: TGTGCCAGCTCACCCGACAGGGGACAGGCCTACGAGCAGTACTTC. Full variable domain (outside the CDR3, taken from reference TRBV18 and TRBJ2-7): NAGVMQNPRHLVRRRGQEARLRCSPMKGHSHVYWYRQLPEEGLKFMVYLQKENIIDESGMPKERFSAEFPKEGPSILRIQQVVRGDSAAYFCASSPDRGQAYEQYFGPGTRLTVT.

The V gene is TRBV5-1, the J gene TRBJ2-7, with unresolved D. CDR1 is SGHRS and CDR2 is YFSETQ in the germline V gene. The CDR3 sequence is 12 residues long. V lost 6 bases, J lost 1 base, and 8 bases lay in between. The CDR3 region is CASIGDSYEQYF. The CDR3 nucleotides are TGCGCCAGCATTGGGGATTCCTACGAGCAGTACTTC.

This chain links TRBV10-3 with TRBJ2-5; D ambiguous. The J call may be wrong; the DNA end is better matched by TRBJ2-7. The CDR3 length is 14 residues. Germline CDR1 ENHRY, CDR2 SYGVKD. Here the CDR3 DNA reads TGTGCCATCAGATACACGCTCAACTCCTACGAGCAGTACTTC. Protein: CAIRYTLNSYEQYF.